What follows describes a single TCR beta chain. These data come from a study of blood T cell repertoires in COVID-19. Measured with immunoSEQ multiplex PCR; TCRdb has only the in-frame clones, and not every one. Here the sample spans 35,000 to 50,000 clones, roughly 84% being singletons. The CDR3 length is 14 residues. Germline CDR1 LGHDT, CDR2 YNNKEL (reference sequence). The V end lost 4 bases, the J end lost 1 base, and 9 bases lay between the germline ends. This chain uses TRBV3-1 (or the pseudogene TRBV3-2) with TRBJ2-3, with D tentatively TRBD2 (5 bases). Sequenced sample: peripheral blood. This clonotype was obtained from a human donor in a cohort sampled during active COVID-19. The CDR3: CASSPRTGTDTQYF. For the CDR3, the DNA is TGTGCCAGCAGCCCCCGGACTGGCACAGATACGCAGTATTTT.